This T cell receptor beta chain was observed in a study of T cells after yellow fever vaccination. Points from the study as a whole: Post-booster repertoires again held most primary-vaccination clones (about 95% CD4, about 88% CD8).

This clonotype was picked up a small number of times. Its antigen is not known. The germline gives CDR1 SQVTM, CDR2 ANQGSEA. Deletions cut 1 base from V and 3 bases from J, with 8 bases between. The CDR3 runs to 13 residues. For TCR, cDNA came from 5'RACE template switching, which added a universal primer site and UMIs. One entry per CDR3 protein results from TCRdb running MiXCR on the 5' RACE reads. Of some 400,000 distinct CDR3 sequences detected, 18% appear once; the ten largest clones hold 15% to 20%. The source is a man aged 18 to 29 who received the YFV17D yellow fever vaccine. This chain uses TRBV29-1 with TRBJ2-3, with a possible D match to TRBD1 (5 bases). The sample here was PBMCs, taken before the yellow fever booster vaccination. CDR3 sequence reads: CSVEVAGTDTQYF. The CDR3 bases are TGCAGCGTTGAAGTGGCAGGGACAGATACGCAGTATTTT.